A selection of T cell receptor beta chains follows, all from one sample in a study of blood T cell repertoires in COVID-19. The protocol was immunoSEQ multiplex PCR, while the TCRdb copy is restricted to in-frame clones and leaves out a portion. This sample carries about 29,000 clones, about 88% of them seen once, and the ten largest clones take around 9.9%. The sequenced sample was peripheral blood. All receptors come from a human donor in a cohort sampled during active COVID-19. The CDR3 runs from the conserved cysteine through the conserved F or W. A D gene is named only where the DNA matches it firmly. The listing skips clone size in some rows; elsewhere it reads once, few, many or a size class.

>-|16|TRBJ1-2|TRBV28|-
TGTGCCAGCAGTTCCCGACACTCTGGAGGGGCCTATGGCTACACCTTC
CASSSRHSGGAYGYTF
>TRBD1|17|TRBJ2-7|TRBV7-7|-
TGTGCTAGCAGCTTAGTAGGGCCCGGGACAGCCGGCTACGAGCAGTACTTC
CASSLVGPGTAGYEQYF
>TRBD1|16|TRBJ2-1|TRBV6-6|-
TGTGCCAGCAGCCCCTCCGGGACAGTCTCCTACAATGAGCAGTTCTTC
CASSPSGTVSYNEQFF
>TRBD1|16|TRBJ2-3|TRBV11-3|-
TGTGCCAGCAGCTTAGCCGGGACAGGGCGCACAGATACGCAGTATTTT
CASSLAGTGRTDTQYF
>TRBD1|13|TRBJ2-2|TRBV10-3|-
TGTGCCTCCGGACAGGGGGACACCGGGGAGCTGTTTTTT
CASGQGDTGELFF
>TRBD1|16|TRBJ2-4|TRBV11-2|once
TGTGCCAGCAGCGCCAGACAGGGGAGGGCCAAAAACATTCAGTACTTC
CASSARQGRAKNIQYF
>TRBD1|15|TRBJ2-7|TRBV9|-
TGTGCCAGCAGCGCAACCGGGACAGGGTGGTACGAGCAGTACTTC
CASSATGTGWYEQYF
>TRBD2|21|TRBJ2-2|TRBV30|-
TGTGCCTGGGAGCCAGGGACTAGCGGGGGCCTACTACTACCGAACACCGGGGAGCTGTTTTTT
CAWEPGTSGGLLLPNTGELFF
>TRBD2|16|TRBJ2-7|TRBV6-5|-
TGTGCCAGCAGTTACTCTTTCCCTAGCGGGGACTACGAGCAGTACTTC
CASSYSFPSGDYEQYF
>-|14|TRBJ2-1|TRBV4-3|-
TGCGCCAGCAGCCAATTCGGGGAGTACAATGAGCAGTTCTTC
CASSQFGEYNEQFF
>TRBD1|15|TRBJ2-3|TRBV24-1|-
TGTGCCACCACCGGGACAGGGGAAGCAACAGATACGCAGTATTTT
CATTGTGEATDTQYF
>-|17|TRBJ1-3|TRBV3-1/TRBV3-2|-
TGTGCCAGCAGCCAGGGTTCGACAGGCCGCTCTGGAAACACCATATATTTT
CASSQGSTGRSGNTIYF
>-|18|TRBJ2-5|TRBV6-1|-
TGTGCCAGCAGTGATGGGCTGGTCAGGGAATATCGGCAAGAGACCCAGTACTTC
CASSDGLVREYRQETQYF
>TRBD1|13|TRBJ1-2|TRBV11-2|once
TGTGCCAGCAGCTTGGGACAGGGCTATGGCTACACCTTC
CASSLGQGYGYTF
>TRBD2|17|TRBJ2-1|TRBV5-1|-
TGCGCCAGCAGCTCCCCCGCTAGCGGGGGGACCTACAATGAGCAGTTCTTC
CASSSPASGGTYNEQFF
>-|12|TRBJ2-7|TRBV18|-
TGTGCCAGCTCCAGGGCATCCTACGAGCAGTACTTC
CASSRASYEQYF
>-|14|TRBJ2-7|TRBV28|-
TGTGCCAGCAGTTTAAGAGACAGCTCCTACGAGCAGTACTTC
CASSLRDSSYEQYF
>TRBD2|15|TRBJ2-2|TRBV4-1|-
TGCGCCAGCAGCCAGGGAGGGGCGCCCCCCGGGGAGCTGTTTTTT
CASSQGGAPPGELFF
>-|15|TRBJ1-5|TRBV6-1|-
TGTGCCAGCAGTGAAGCGCACGGAGGCTATCAGCCCCAGCATTTT
CASSEAHGGYQPQHF
>TRBD2|14|TRBJ2-7|TRBV7-2|-
TGTGCCAGCGCTGGGCGCGGGGGGTTAAACGAGCAGTACTTC
CASAGRGGLNEQYF
>TRBD2|16|TRBJ2-7|TRBV7-2|-
TGTGCCAGCAGGACATCTCAAGCGGGGGCCTCCTACGAGCAGTACTTC
CASRTSQAGASYEQYF
>-|16|TRBJ1-3|TRBV18|once
TGTGCCAGCTCACCACCCGACTCTCCCTCTGGAAACACCATATATTTT
CASSPPDSPSGNTIYF
>-|14|TRBJ1-2|TRBV2|-
TGTGCCAGCATCCAGAGGGCGGGTTATTATGGCTACACCTTC
CASIQRAGYYGYTF
>-|14|TRBJ2-7|TRBV2|-
TGTGCCAGCAGTATCCAGACTAGGGAGTACGAGCAGTACTTC
CASSIQTREYEQYF
>TRBD1|13|TRBJ1-4|TRBV30|-
TGTGCTGGAGGGGGCCGCTACAATGAAAAACTGTTTTTT
CAGGGRYNEKLFF
>-|15|TRBJ1-6|TRBV27|-
TGTGCCAGCAGTCTCGACAGCCTTTCTAAATCACCCCTCCACTTT
CASSLDSLSKSPLHF
>-|16|TRBJ2-5|TRBV7-9|-
TGTGCCAGCATCCCCGCCGAGGTGACCCACGAAGAGACCCAGTACTTC
CASIPAEVTHEETQYF
>-|13|TRBJ1-2|TRBV7-3|-
TGTGCCAGCAGCTTAGACACCCTGAGTGGCTACACCTTC
CASSLDTLSGYTF
>TRBD2|16|TRBJ2-1|TRBV11-2|-
TGTGCCAGCAGCTTAGGGACTAGCGGGGGGGCCAATGAGCAGTTCTTC
CASSLGTSGGANEQFF
>-|16|TRBJ2-7|TRBV7-9|-
TGTGCCAGCAGCTTAGTTGGGGGCAGGAGGACCTACGAGCAGTACTTC
CASSLVGGRRTYEQYF
>TRBD1|15|TRBJ2-5|TRBV7-9|-
TGTGCCAGCACTTTATCCGGACAGGGCGGTGAGACCCAGTACTTC
CASTLSGQGGETQYF
>-|17|TRBJ2-2|TRBV27|-
TGTGCCAGCAGTCCCGTCTCGGGGTACGCGAACACCGGGGAGCTGTTTTTT
CASSPVSGYANTGELFF
>-|15|TRBJ1-1|TRBV19|-
TGTGCCAGTAGTACAGTTCGGGGATTGCACACTGAAGCTTTCTTT
CASSTVRGLHTEAFF